Included here is one T cell receptor (beta chain) sequence, with context. This sample is part of a study of shared clonotypes between healthy human individuals. The wider study: Per donor, CD8 memory used one plate, CD8 naive used two, CD4 memory used three and CD4 naive used three.

The table came from immunoSEQ multiplex PCR; TCRdb's copy has only in-frame clones and leaves some out. The table has 850,000 to 1,100,000 clones, roughly 80% seen once. V trimming: 5 bases; J trimming: 16 bases; junction bases outside the gene matches: 14. The CDR3 runs 13 residues. The V gene's germline CDR1 is MDHEN and CDR2 SYDVKM. Sequenced input: memory CD4+ T cells from PBMCs. The subset is: CD45RA-negative fraction. The chain recombines TRBV28 with TRBJ1-3; 7 bases are a match to TRBD1. This receptor was obtained from a man younger than 30 in good health. Some clones in this sample may be carry-over from other donors' samples. The CDR3, as DNA: TGTGCCAGCAGTGATACCGGGACAGATCTTCCTTATTTT. Its protein is CASSDTGTDLPYF. The full variable domain, rest sourced from reference TRBV28 and TRBJ1-3, is DVKVTQSSRYLVKRTGEKVFLECVQDMDHENMFWYRQDPGLGLRLIYFSYDVKMKEKGDIPEGYSVSREKKERFSLILESASTNQTSMYLCASSDTGTDLPYFGEGSWLTVV.